This TCR beta chain was observed in a study of OX40 agonist ivuxolimab in advanced cancers. Overall study context: Patients received the agonistic anti-OX40 (CD134) antibody ivuxolimab. Partial responses, seen in three patients, involved one hepatocellular carcinoma and two cutaneous melanomas. Study observations and caveats: At doses 0.1 to 3.0 mg/kg, CD4+ and CD8+ clones expanded. Compared with CD4+, CD8+ T cells on average had more expanded clones.

Clones were read by immunoSEQ multiplex PCR, and TCRdb kept only the in-frame ones, dropping some. The sample has 80,000 to 100,000 clones, around 90% seen once. On this clone: Its matching antigen is unknown.

The material sequenced was CD4+ or CD8+ T cells sorted from blood, taken in a trial of the OX40 agonist ivuxolimab. The origin of this receptor is an adult with an advanced solid tumor such as melanoma, head and neck, liver or kidney cancer.

The CDR3 loop reads CASSESGTVNEKLFF. In DNA form, the CDR3 reads TGTGCCAGCAGTGAATCCGGGACGGTTAATGAAAAACTGTTTTTT. The chain combines TRBV6-1 with TRBJ1-4; a possible D gene is TRBD1 (5 bases). The V end was cut by 2 bases, the J end by 4 bases, with 11 bases between. The CDR3 has 15 residues. Germline V CDR1 and CDR2: MNHNS, SASEGT.